These 29 T cell receptor beta chains share one sample of origin, sequenced in a study of blood T cell repertoires in COVID-19. This table comes from immunoSEQ multiplex PCR, and its TCRdb copy is limited to in-frame clones, with some not included. The table has a few hundred thousand clones, 80% to 90% seen once. The source material was PBMCs or T cells enriched from blood (not recorded which). Receptors were obtained from a woman aged 55-69 years who had recovered from COVID-19.

V and J are TRBV2 and TRBJ2-3, with TRBD2 matching 10 bases. Germline lookup yields CDR1 SNHLY and CDR2 FYNNEI. This CDR3 region has 17 residues. V shed 8 bases, J shed 0 bases, and the junction held 11 bases outside the gene matches. The CDR3 DNA is TGTGCCAGCCCGGGGCTAGCGGGGGCCGATAGCACAGATACGCAGTATTTT. Its protein product is CASPGLAGADSTDTQYF.

CDR3 bases: TGTGCCAGCAGCTTTAGGAGGGATAATGAAAAACTGTTTTTT. It translates to CASSFRRDNEKLFF. V is TRBV7-8 and J is TRBJ1-4; D is uncertain. Trimming removed 3 bases from V and 4 bases from J, with 9 bases in between. The germline V gene encodes CDR1 SGHVS and CDR2 FQNEAQ. The CDR3 totals 14 residues.

For the CDR3, the DNA is TGTGCCAGCAGCGACTTCGGGACAGAGGACAATGAGCAGTTCTTC. Its protein is CASSDFGTEDNEQFF. The chain recombines TRBV14 with TRBJ2-1; 7 bases align to TRBD1. The CDR3 is 15 residues long. Trimming at V came to 5 bases and at J to 5 bases, leaving 9 bases not matched to a gene. Germline loops: CDR1 SGHDN, CDR2 FVKESK.

The chain has TRBV3-1 (or the pseudogene TRBV3-2) and TRBJ2-7; no definite D call. The CDR3 sequence is 11 residues long. CDR1 LGHDT and CDR2 YNNKEL come from the germline V gene (reference sequence). The ends were cut back, 4 bases at V and 7 bases at J, with 8 bases in the middle. The CDR3 region has the DNA TGTGCCAGCAGCCTTACCCGGGAGCAGTACTTC. Protein product: CASSLTREQYF.

The sample holds a few counts of this clone. J is TRBJ2-1 and V is TRBV5-1; perhaps TRBD1 as D (6 bases). The CDR3 runs 14 residues. V gave up 0 bases and J gave up 10 bases, with 14 bases separating them. From germline, CDR1 is SGHRS and CDR2 YFSETQ. The CDR3 loop is CASSLEGGNREQFF. The CDR3 coding sequence is TGCGCCAGCAGCTTGGAAGGGGGTAATAGGGAGCAGTTCTTC.

The chain carries TRBV19 and TRBJ2-3, with 8 positions matching TRBD2. The CDR3 totals 15 residues. The germline V gene encodes CDR1 LNHDA and CDR2 SQIVND (reference sequence). Trimming removed 5 bases from V and 1 base from J; junction bases left unmatched: 5. The DNA of the CDR3 is TGTGCCAGTAGTCCTACTAGCGGCGGCACAGATACGCAGTATTTT. Its translation: CASSPTSGGTDTQYF. Based on the CDR3 plus reference TRBV19 and TRBJ2-3, the full variable domain is DGGITQSPKYLFRKEGQNVTLSCEQNLNHDAMYWYRQDPGQGLRLIYYSQIVNDFQKGDIAEGYSVSREKKESFPLTVTSAQKNPTAFYLCASSPTSGGTDTQYFGPGTRLTVL.

V gene TRBV5-1 combines with J gene TRBJ2-5; 12 nucleotides match TRBD1. The CDR3 is 15 amino acids. Germline V gene lookup returns CDR1 SGHRS and CDR2 YFSETQ. J gave up 3 bases and V 3 bases, and 3 bases lay outside the gene matches. CDR3 protein: CASSSGTGGEETQYF. CDR3 DNA sequence: TGCGCCAGCAGCTCCGGGACAGGGGGCGAAGAGACCCAGTACTTC.

The chain couples TRBV5-1 to TRBJ2-7, with 8 bases fitting TRBD1. V gave up 4 bases and J gave up 6 bases; unmatched junction bases: 9. The CDR3 spans 14 residues. CDR1 is SGHRS, CDR2 YFSETQ, per germline. In nucleotides, the CDR3 is TGCGCCAGCAGCCAGGCCCCAGGGGGCGTCGAGCAGTACGTC. It translates to CASSQAPGGVEQYV.

The CDR3 DNA follows: TGTGCCAGCTCCCTCAATCCGGGACAGGGGGACTATGGCTACACCTTC. Translating gives CASSLNPGQGDYGYTF. The rearrangement uses TRBV18 and TRBJ1-2, with TRBD1 identical over 11 bases. Losses at the gene ends were 6 bases for V and 3 bases for J; bases not matched to a gene: 9. Germline V gives CDR1 KGHSH, CDR2 LQKENI. The CDR3 totals 16 residues.

V usage is TRBV18 and J usage is TRBJ2-3; a weak D match, TRBD1 (5 bases). Germline V lookup: CDR1 KGHSH, CDR2 LQKENI. The CDR3 covers 14 residues. Trimming cost V 5 bases and J 2 bases, with 11 bases left between them. Written as DNA, the CDR3 is TGTGCCAGCTCAGACAGAGTTTCCACAGATACGCAGTATTTT. Amino acids: CASSDRVSTDTQYF.

The V gene is TRBV18, the J gene TRBJ2-3; TRBD2 agrees at 12 bases. The trim removed 3 bases at V and 4 bases at J, leaving 5 bases unmatched. The germline gives CDR1 KGHSH, CDR2 LQKENI. This CDR3 spans 16 amino acids. This chain's CDR3 is CASSPRLAGAPDTQYF. The CDR3 DNA reads TGTGCCAGCTCACCCCGACTAGCGGGGGCCCCAGATACGCAGTATTTT.

This chain uses TRBV3-1 (or the pseudogene TRBV3-2) with TRBJ2-2, with TRBD1 matching 7 bases. Trimming took 7 bases from V and 3 from J; bases not matched to a gene: 8. Per the germline V gene, CDR1 is LGHDT and CDR2 is YNNKEL (reference sequence). This CDR3 region has 15 residues. The CDR3 DNA reads as TGTGCCAGCAACATCAGACAGGGTGACACCGGGGAGCTGTTTTTT. Protein product: CASNIRQGDTGELFF.

The V gene is TRBV4-1, the J gene TRBJ2-1, with a weak D call TRBD1 (6 bases). The CDR3 extends over 13 amino acids. V lost 5 bases, J lost 4 bases, and 9 bases lay in between. The germline V gene has CDR1 MGHRA and CDR2 YSYEKL. The CDR3 coding sequence is TGCGCCAGCAGCAACAGGGTTTACAATGAGCAGTTCTTC. Amino acids: CASSNRVYNEQFF.

This rearrangement joins TRBV18 to TRBJ2-7; possible D gene TRBD2, 6 bases. The CDR3 length is 14 residues. Per the germline V gene, CDR1 is KGHSH and CDR2 is LQKENI. The V end was cut by 3 bases, the J end by 3 bases, with 12 bases between. The CDR3 region is CASSPGGLHYEQYV. The CDR3 bases are TGTGCCAGCTCACCGGGGGGACTTCACTACGAGCAGTACGTC.

The genes are TRBV6-5 and TRBJ1-1; D uncertain. The ends were cut back, 7 bases at V and 1 base at J, with 10 bases in the middle. The CDR3 is 13 amino acids. Germline V gene sequence: CDR1 MNHEY, CDR2 SVGAGI. CDR3 nucleotide sequence: TGTGCCAGCATGTTCGAGGAGAACACTGAAGCTTTCTTT. Encoded protein: CASMFEENTEAFF.

The chain is built from TRBV2 and TRBJ2-2, with unresolved D. This CDR3 comprises 13 residues. CDR1 and CDR2 from the germline V gene are SNHLY and FYNNEI. V lost 6 bases to trimming and J lost 9 bases, with 14 bases between them. CDR3 sequence reads: CASSRSGTWELFF. The CDR3 DNA follows: TGTGCCAGCAGCCGGTCGGGTACCTGGGAGCTGTTTTTT.

The genes are TRBV5-4 and TRBJ1-3, with TRBD1 identical over 11 bases. This CDR3 region has 16 residues. CDR1 and CDR2 from the germline V gene are SGHNT and YYREEE (reference sequence). J gave up 3 bases and V 4 bases, and 6 bases lay outside the gene matches. CDR3 region: CASSPGQGASGNTIYF. The CDR3 DNA reads as TGTGCCAGCAGCCCCGGACAGGGGGCCAGTGGAAACACCATATATTTT. The full variable domain, with the rest looked up from reference TRBV5-4 and TRBJ1-3, is ETGVTQSPTHLIKTRGQQVTLRCSSQSGHNTVSWYQQALGQGPQFIFQYYREEENGRGNFPPRFSGLQFPNYSSELNVNALELDDSALYLCASSPGQGASGNTIYFGEGSWLTVV.

This chain uses TRBV7-9 with TRBJ2-7; 11 positions agree with TRBD1. The V segment lost 5 bases and the J segment 1 base; nucleotides outside the gene matches: 4. The germline V gene has CDR1 SEHNR and CDR2 FQNEAQ (reference sequence). CDR3 size: 15 residues. CDR3 nucleotide sequence: TGTGCCAGCAGCAAAGGGACAGGGGGTTCCTACGAGCAGTACTTC. Protein product: CASSKGTGGSYEQYF.

The chain carries TRBV19 and TRBJ1-1; 7 bases line up with TRBD1. This CDR3 comprises 14 residues. Germline CDR1 reads LNHDA; CDR2 reads SQIVND (reference sequence). Trimming removed 6 bases from V and 1 base from J; junction bases left unmatched: 5. The CDR3 sequence is CASRTGPRNTEAFF. The CDR3 DNA reads as TGTGCCAGTAGGACAGGGCCGCGGAACACTGAAGCTTTCTTT.

V and J are TRBV2 and TRBJ1-1; D possibly corresponds to TRBD1 (5 bases). Germline V gene lookup returns CDR1 SNHLY and CDR2 FYNNEI. The CDR3 runs to 12 residues. The ends were cut back, 6 bases at V and 7 bases at J, with 12 bases in the middle. In DNA form, the CDR3 reads TGTGCCAGCAGAGAAACACAGGTTGAAGCTTTCTTT. Residues: CASRETQVEAFF.

The CDR3 nucleotides are TGTGCCAGCAGACGACAGGGGGCGAAGAACACTGAAGCTTTCTTT. This gives the protein CASRRQGAKNTEAFF. J is TRBJ1-1 and V is TRBV4-2; TRBD1 matches at 10 bases. Germline trimming cut 6 bases from V and 1 base from J; bases unmatched to any gene: 5. CDR1 and CDR2 from the germline V gene are LGHNA and YNFKEQ. The CDR3 is 15 residues long.

The chain uses TRBV10-3 and TRBJ2-2; the match to TRBD1 covers 7 bases. The length of the CDR3 is 17 residues. V lost 4 bases, J lost 5 bases, and 13 bases stayed unmatched. In germline, CDR1 is ENHRY, CDR2 SYGVKD. The CDR3 region has the DNA TGTGCCATCAGTGCGAAGGGTAAGGGGGCGACGACCGGGGAGCTGTTTTTT. Amino acids: CAISAKGKGATTGELFF.

The chain recombines TRBV3-1 (or the pseudogene TRBV3-2) with TRBJ1-1, with D possibly matching TRBD1 (6 bases). V lost 3 bases and J lost 4, with 12 bases in between. Germline lookup yields CDR1 LGHDT and CDR2 YNNKEL (reference sequence). The CDR3 is 14 residues long. DNA of the CDR3: TGTGCCAGCAGCCATCAGGGGATGGCCACTGAAGCTTTCTTT. Protein: CASSHQGMATEAFF.

The gene calls are TRBV11-2 and TRBJ1-4; weak D call: TRBD1 (5 bases). The CDR3 runs to 16 residues. Trimming stripped 5 bases from V and 0 bases from J, with 13 bases between. Germline CDR1 and CDR2: SGHAT and FQNNGV. The CDR3: CASSRRQSTTNEKLFF. CDR3 coding DNA: TGTGCCAGCAGCCGTCGACAGAGCACAACTAATGAAAAACTGTTTTTT.

This clone has just one count. The V gene is TRBV5-1, the J gene TRBJ2-4; 9 nucleotides agree with TRBD2. Trimming took 3 bases from V and 0 from J; bases not matched to a gene: 7. CDR3 length: 17 amino acids. From germline, CDR1 is SGHRS and CDR2 YFSETQ. Here the CDR3 DNA reads TGCGCCAGCAGCTCACCCAGCGGGGGGCTAGCCAAAAACATTCAGTACTTC. It yields the protein CASSSPSGGLAKNIQYF.

The V and J genes are TRBV27 and TRBJ1-1; 9 bases are a match to TRBD1. The V gene's germline CDR1 is MNHEY and CDR2 SMNVEV (reference sequence). Trimming cost V 3 bases and J 4 bases; bases outside gene matches: 6. The CDR3 runs to 15 residues. This CDR3 is CASSFRGTGITEAFF. CDR3 bases: TGTGCCAGCAGTTTCAGGGGGACAGGGATCACTGAAGCTTTCTTT.

The CDR3 nucleotides are TGTGCCAGCAGCGCAGACACCGGCCCGCAGTATTTT. Protein sequence: CASSADTGPQYF. The chain combines TRBV9 with TRBJ2-3, with D unclear. Trimming cost V 3 bases and J 10 bases, with 12 bases left between them. CDR3 length: 12 amino acids. CDR1 and CDR2 from the germline V gene are SGDLS and YYNGEE.

This chain joins TRBV24-1 and TRBJ1-2; 10 positions agree with TRBD1. CDR1 and CDR2 from the germline V gene are KGHDR and SFDVKD. V shed 4 bases and J 0 bases; nucleotides not matched to a gene: 7. The CDR3 totals 17 residues. The CDR3 nucleotides are TGTGCCACCAGTGACCCGACAGGGGGCAAGGCTAACTATGGCTACACCTTC. This sequence encodes CATSDPTGGKANYGYTF.

The CDR3 nucleotides read TGCGCCAGCAGCTTGGTGGCAGGATCATACGAGCAGTACGTC. Amino acids: CASSLVAGSYEQYV. The chain employs TRBV5-1 and TRBJ2-7; D gene unclear. Trimming removed 0 bases at V and 4 bases at J, with 11 bases between. CDR3 length: 14 amino acids. Germline CDR1 is SGHRS and CDR2 is YFSETQ.